This T cell receptor (beta chain) originates from a study of CD8 T cells in Susac syndrome (dated by TCRdb to between 2018 and 2020). Context from the whole study: The study used repertoire sequencing to test whether antigen drove CD8+ T cell activation and differentiation in Susac syndrome. Clonality of the CD8+ T cell repertoire was compared between more than 9 healthy donors, 14 Susac syndrome patients and roughly 16 multiple sclerosis patients.

As encoded in the germline V gene, CDR1 is SGHRS while CDR2 is YFSETQ. The CDR3 holds 14 amino acids from the cysteine to the phenylalanine. CDR3 DNA only is kept here, 42 bases in frame from base 1. V and J are truncated by 2 bases and 3 bases respectively, leaving an intervening sequence of 11 bases. RNA was extracted with the RNeasy kit and 0.5 to 1 ug was reverse transcribed using random hexamers. The immunoSEQ multiplex PCR assay, covering 54 Vbeta and 13 Jbeta segments, was used to amplify TCR beta CDR3 regions. PCR amplification bias was corrected using a synthetic template baseline for primer optimization and computational correction. In the paper's pipeline: Reads were assigned to V, D and J genes according to IMGT and analyzed in immunoSEQ Analyzer, with only productive sequences retained. To calculate clonality, Shannon entropy was normalized by log2 of the number of productive unique sequences and then subtracted from one. For each patient and control, public and private clones were evaluated among the 100 most prevalent clones. A clone was defined as Susac-specific if it was absent from the healthy and MS cohorts, from some 980 published viral clones and from other ImmuneACCESS disease sequences. TCRdb trimmed public reads at Q25 via fastp, called clones via MiXCR and kept in-frame beta chains. Every CDR3 protein is listed once, alongside the most common genes and DNA of its rows. Clone size and V and J calls follow TCRdb, not the original study. For this sample there are more than 75,000 distinct CDR3 sequences; roughly 93% appear just once. The ten largest clones take up around 0.25% of the sample.

Peripheral blood CD8+ and CD4+ T cells from healthy donors, Susac syndrome patients and multiple sclerosis patients were profiled by high-throughput TCR beta sequencing. The healthy donors served as controls matched for age and sex. Bulk CD8+ and CD4+ T cells were purified by magnetic negative isolation, whereas CD8+ TEMRA cells were enriched by FACS. Blood was collected in EDTA tubes and processed within 24 hours, with PBMCs isolated through density gradient centrifugation. PBMCs intended for TCR sequencing were cryopreserved in liquid nitrogen and thawed later in a water bath at 37 degrees C. The sorted or isolated CD4+, CD8+ and CD8+ TEMRA cells reached a purity of at least 90%. Summary of the overall study and its limitations: The TCR sequencing and HLA analysis was acknowledged to have included a relatively small number of individuals.

With regard to this clonotype: What this receptor recognizes is not known. The input lacks base qualities; no much larger clone sits a single base away.

The specimen was CD8+ T cells from PBMCs. The chain was built from TRBV5-1 and TRBJ1-1, with TRBD1 perhaps the D gene, on 6 matching bases. This TCR was sampled from a human donor in good health. The nucleotide sequence is given as TGCGCCAGCAGCTTCAGGGGCGAGGACACTGAAGCTTTCTTT. Protein translation: CASSFRGEDTEAFF.